The source of this T cell receptor beta chain is a study of shared clonotypes between healthy human individuals. Study summary: With ages of 18 to 49, the donors were two women and three men.

The germline V gene encodes CDR1 SGHRS and CDR2 YFSETQ. This CDR3 comprises 11 residues. Trimming cost V 6 bases and J 4 bases, with 6 bases left between them. Method: immunoSEQ multiplex PCR; TCRdb's copy keeps in-frame clones and lacks some. Of 2 million to 3 million clones listed, around 90% are singletons. Sample: naive CD4+ T cells sorted from blood. Subset reported: CD45RA+ positively selected. The receptor was derived from a man in his late teens or twenties in good health. The V call is TRBV5-1, the J call TRBJ2-3; D not resolved. CDR3 region: CASISADTQYF. The CDR3, as DNA: TGCGCCAGCATTTCTGCAGATACGCAGTATTTT.